Following are 20 T cell receptor beta chains from one sample sequenced in a study of blood T cell repertoires in COVID-19. Profiled with immunoSEQ multiplex PCR; TCRdb holds only in-frame clones, not every one. The table has 71,000 or so clones, roughly nine tenths seen once. The specimen sequenced was peripheral blood. These receptors were obtained from a man at least 80 years old in a cohort sampled during active COVID-19.

The chain is built from TRBV15 and TRBJ2-5, with 10 bases lining up with TRBD2. The CDR3 has 16 amino acids. J lost 2 bases, V lost 1 base, and 4 bases had no gene match. Germline V gives CDR1 LNHNV, CDR2 YYDKDF (reference sequence). CDR3 coding DNA: TGTGCCACCAGCAGAGTCCCAGCGGGGGGGCAAGAGACCCAGTACTTC. Translating it yields CATSRVPAGGQETQYF. Filled out from reference TRBV15 and TRBJ2-5, the complete variable domain reads DAMVIQNPRYQVTQFGKPVTLSCSQTLNHNVMYWYQQKSSQAPKLLFHYYDKDFNNEADTPDNFQSRRPNTSFCFLDIRSPGLGDTAMYLCATSRVPAGGQETQYFGPGTRLLVL.

This clone appeared a single time. The chain links TRBV5-5 to TRBJ2-3; tentative D call: TRBD2 (6 bases). V shed 4 bases and J shed 7 bases, with 16 bases lying between them. Germline V CDR1 and CDR2: SGHKS, YYEKEE (reference sequence). There are 14 residues in the CDR3. This CDR3 reads CASSPGTATNTQYF. The CDR3, as DNA: TGTGCCAGCAGCCCCGGGACTGCCACTAATACGCAGTATTTT.

The gene calls are TRBV21-1 and TRBJ1-5; no check of the table's D call, TRBD1, against the DNA was made. TRBV21-1 counts as a pseudogene. The CDR3 runs to 15 residues. In DNA form, the CDR3 reads TGTGCCAGCAGCAAAAGGGGTCAGATCAGCCAGCCCCAGCATTTT. It specifies CASSKRGQISQPQHF.

V usage is TRBV14 and J usage is TRBJ2-7; D perhaps matches TRBD1 (5 bases). Germline values: CDR1 SGHDN, CDR2 FVKESK. The ends were cut back, 0 bases at V and 0 bases at J, with 12 bases in the middle. The CDR3 is 16 residues long. The CDR3 reads CASSQDFQGSSYEQYF. The CDR3 coding sequence is TGTGCCAGCAGCCAAGATTTTCAGGGAAGCTCCTACGAGCAGTACTTC. The whole variable domain, remainder taken from reference TRBV14 and TRBJ2-7, is EAGVTQFPSHSVIEKGQTVTLRCDPISGHDNLYWYRRVMGKEIKFLLHFVKESKQDESGMPNNRFLAERTGGTYSTLKVQPAELEDSGVYFCASSQDFQGSSYEQYFGPGTRLTVT.

The rearrangement uses TRBV28 and TRBJ1-2; D may be TRBD1 (6 bases). Germline CDR1 MDHEN, CDR2 SYDVKM. Trimming took off 10 bases at V and 5 bases at J, with 17 bases between the two ends. The CDR3 covers 13 residues. CDR3 coding DNA: TGTGCCACCCGGACAGCGATCACGTATGGCTACACCTTC. Its protein product is CATRTAITYGYTF.

V and J are TRBV7-9 and TRBJ1-3, with TRBD1 matching over 7 bases. The J segment lost 7 bases and the V segment lost 3 bases, leaving 15 bases of the junction unmatched. This CDR3 spans 17 amino acids. Germline V CDR1 and CDR2: SEHNR, FQNEAQ (reference sequence). DNA for the CDR3: TGTGCCAGCAGCTTCCCCAAAGGGACAGCTACAGGCAACACCATATATTTT. Translation: CASSFPKGTATGNTIYF.

The J gene is TRBJ1-1, the V gene TRBV5-1; tentatively, D is TRBD1 (5 bases). Germline CDR1 SGHRS, CDR2 YFSETQ. The ends were cut back, 0 bases at V and 4 bases at J, with 10 bases in the middle. The CDR3 sequence is 14 residues long. For the CDR3, the DNA is TGCGCCAGCAGCTTGGCCCCGGGGGTCACTGAAGCTTTCTTT. It yields the protein CASSLAPGVTEAFF.

The count of this clone is one. The V and J genes are TRBV5-1 and TRBJ1-1, with 8 positions matching TRBD1. Germline V CDR1 and CDR2: SGHRS, YFSETQ. Unmatched junction bases numbered 10, after V lost 8 bases and J lost 4 bases. CDR3 size: 14 residues. The CDR3, as DNA: TGCGCCAGTAGAAGAACAGGGGGGTCCACTGAAGCTTTCTTT. Protein sequence: CASRRTGGSTEAFF.

This clone was observed a few times. The chain's CDR3 is CASIDRGRVNTEAFF. DNA for the CDR3: TGTGCCAGTATCGACAGGGGTAGGGTGAACACTGAAGCTTTCTTT. The chain links TRBV19 to TRBJ1-1; 8 nucleotides match TRBD1. Germline CDR1 is LNHDA and CDR2 is SQIVND (reference sequence). The CDR3 consists of 15 residues. The V gene end was trimmed by 7 bases and the J gene end by 0 bases; junction bases not matched to a gene: 7.

The V call is TRBV5-1, the J call TRBJ1-2, with D possibly matching TRBD1 (5 bases). Trimming stripped 1 base from V and 3 bases from J, with 10 bases between. Germline CDR1 is SGHRS and CDR2 is YFSETQ. The CDR3 is made up of 14 amino acids. In DNA form, the CDR3 reads TGCGCCAGCAGCTTGTTGGGGCGCGACTATGGCTACACCTTC. Protein sequence: CASSLLGRDYGYTF.

The V gene is TRBV14, the J gene TRBJ1-2; D is possibly TRBD1 (6 bases). V shed 0 bases and J shed 1 base, with 12 bases lying between them. The length of the CDR3 is 16 residues. Germline CDR1 and CDR2: SGHDN and FVKESK. The CDR3 loop is CASSQEGAGVNYGYTF. CDR3 bases: TGTGCCAGCAGCCAAGAGGGGGCAGGTGTTAACTATGGCTACACCTTC.

The gene calls are TRBV14 and TRBJ2-5, with 12 bases matching TRBD2. The germline CDR1 and CDR2 sequences are SGHDN and FVKESK. With V trimmed by 0 bases and J by 7 bases, 6 bases remained unmatched. The CDR3 has 16 amino acids. The CDR3 reads CASSQERPSGGGTQYF. Written as DNA, the CDR3 is TGTGCCAGCAGCCAAGAGCGGCCTAGCGGGGGGGGGACCCAGTACTTC.

The genes are TRBV6-5 and TRBJ1-1; D unclear. V shed 4 bases and J shed 3 bases, with 12 bases lying between them. The CDR3 covers 14 residues. The germline gives CDR1 MNHEY, CDR2 SVGAGI. The CDR3 spells CASSFQVGDTEAFF. The CDR3 bases are TGTGCCAGCAGTTTCCAGGTGGGTGACACTGAAGCTTTCTTT.

This clone was detected only a few times. V and J are TRBV27 and TRBJ1-6; 7 bases line up with TRBD1. Germline CDR1 MNHEY, CDR2 SMNVEV (reference sequence). V trimming: 5 bases; J trimming: 6 bases; junction bases outside the gene matches: 4. The CDR3 is 14 amino acids. CDR3 loop: CASSSGQVNSPLHF. In DNA, the CDR3 is TGTGCCAGCAGTAGTGGACAGGTTAATTCACCCCTCCACTTT.

The chain combines TRBV7-2 with TRBJ1-3; 8 bases are shared with TRBD1. CDR1 and CDR2 from the germline V gene are SGHTA and FQGNSA. V lost 4 bases and J lost 0; bases outside the gene matches: 11. The CDR3 contains 18 residues. The CDR3 spells CASSSPRGQGASGNTIYF. CDR3 sequence (DNA): TGTGCCAGCAGCTCCCCCCGTGGACAGGGTGCCTCTGGAAACACCATATATTTT. The entire variable domain, with the rest obtained from reference TRBV7-2 and TRBJ1-3, is as follows: GAGVSQSPSNKVTEKGKDVELRCDPISGHTALYWYRQSLGQGLEFLIYFQGNSAPDKSGLPSDRFSAERTGGSVSTLTIQRTQQEDSAVYLCASSSPRGQGASGNTIYFGEGSWLTVV.

The V call is TRBV7-2, the J call TRBJ2-5, with D perhaps matching TRBD1 (5 bases). The CDR3 consists of 14 residues. The germline V gene has CDR1 SGHTA and CDR2 FQGNSA. The ends were cut back, 0 bases at V and 10 bases at J, with 15 bases in the middle. CDR3 loop: CASSLAWSSGIQYF. CDR3 DNA sequence: TGTGCCAGCAGCTTAGCGTGGAGTTCAGGGATCCAGTACTTC.

The chain uses TRBV16 and TRBJ2-1, with 7 bases identical to TRBD2. The V gene end was trimmed by 0 bases and the J gene end by 5 bases; junction bases not matched to a gene: 1. The CDR3 contains 14 residues. Germline CDR1 and CDR2: KGHSY and FQNENV. This CDR3 is CASSQSGGNNEQFF. In DNA, the CDR3 is TGTGCCAGCAGCCAATCGGGGGGGAACAATGAGCAGTTCTTC.

This chain connects TRBV3-1 (or the pseudogene TRBV3-2) to TRBJ2-5; TRBD2 matches at 7 bases. The V and J ends lost 4 bases and 0 bases, in that order; junction bases with no gene match: 8. This CDR3 has 16 amino acids. CDR1 and CDR2 (germline): LGHDT, YNNKEL (reference sequence). The CDR3 DNA reads as TGTGCCAGCAGCCGCCGGTCCGGGGGGTACCAAGAGACCCAGTACTTC. Its protein is CASSRRSGGYQETQYF.

The rearrangement joins TRBV5-1 to TRBJ2-1, with 9 bases aligning to TRBD1. Per the germline V gene, CDR1 is SGHRS and CDR2 is YFSETQ. The CDR3 extends over 15 amino acids. Trimming at V came to 3 bases and at J to 8 bases, leaving 9 bases not matched to a gene. The chain's CDR3 is CASSSIGTGSHEQFF. As DNA, the CDR3 is TGCGCCAGCAGCTCTATCGGGACAGGGTCCCATGAGCAGTTCTTC.

The V gene is TRBV19, the J gene TRBJ1-1, with D possibly matching TRBD1 (5 bases). The V gene lost 3 bases and the J gene lost 8 bases, with 13 bases spanning the gap. Germline lookup yields CDR1 LNHDA and CDR2 SQIVND (reference sequence). This CDR3 is built from 13 residues. The CDR3 here is CASSMRQTREAFF. CDR3 DNA sequence: TGTGCCAGTAGTATGCGACAGACCCGAGAAGCTTTCTTT.